These T cell receptor beta chains were read from a single sample in a study of blood T cell repertoires in COVID-19. TCRdb keeps only in-frame clones here, not all; method: immunoSEQ multiplex PCR. This sample carries about 26,000 clones, roughly 88% of them seen once, and the ten largest clones take about 7.6%. The sequencing sample was made of peripheral blood. These receptors all stem from a human donor in a cohort sampled during active COVID-19. Both conserved end residues are part of each CDR3. A D gene is named only where the DNA matches it firmly. A row's size may be missing; if present it is once, few, many or a size class.

clone size,V gene,J gene,D gene,CDR3 DNA,CDR3 protein
NA,TRBV9,TRBJ2-1,NA,TGTGCCAGCAGCGATTCCTGGGGGGATGAGCAGTTCTTC,CASSDSWGDEQFF
NA,TRBV18,TRBJ2-7,NA,TGTGCCAGCTCACCTCAGGGGAGCAAACACGAGCAGTACTTC,CASSPQGSKHEQYF
once,TRBV28,TRBJ2-7,TRBD2,TGTGCCAGCAGTTTAAGACTAGCGGGAGCGATAGACGAGCAGTACTTC,CASSLRLAGAIDEQYF
NA,TRBV28,TRBJ1-4,TRBD1,TGTGCCAGCAGCCTCACAGGGGGCCCTAATGAAAAACTGTTTTTT,CASSLTGGPNEKLFF
NA,TRBV6-5,TRBJ2-5,TRBD2,TGTGCCAGCACGAGGAGTCGGGGGGGCCCTGAGACCCAGTACTTC,CASTRSRGGPETQYF
NA,TRBV28,TRBJ2-7,TRBD2,TGTGCCAGCAGTGTGGTTGGAGCGGGAGGCTACGAGCAGTACTTC,CASSVVGAGGYEQYF
NA,TRBV19,TRBJ1-2,NA,TGTGCCAGTAGTATAGGGGAGGGGAGCTATGGCTACACCTTC,CASSIGEGSYGYTF
NA,TRBV28,TRBJ1-2,NA,TGTGCCAGCAGTTTCCCGACGGGGTCTAACTATGGCTACACCTTC,CASSFPTGSNYGYTF
NA,TRBV7-9,TRBJ2-1,TRBD2,TGTGCCAGCAGCTTACGGTCGGGAGGGCCTTTTGGTGAGCAGTTCTTC,CASSLRSGGPFGEQFF
NA,TRBV4-3,TRBJ1-2,NA,TGCGCCAGCAGCCAAGGGTCGGCAGGGGTGGGCTATGGCTACACCTTC,CASSQGSAGVGYGYTF
NA,TRBV5-1,TRBJ2-6,TRBD2,TGCGCCAGCAGCTTTCCTAGCGGGTTCTCTGGGGCCAACGTCCTGACTTTC,CASSFPSGFSGANVLTF
NA,TRBV25-1,TRBJ2-3,TRBD2,TGTGCCAGCAGGAGACTAGCTGGCACAGATACGCAGTATTTT,CASRRLAGTDTQYF
NA,TRBV13,TRBJ2-7,NA,TGTGCCAGCAGCCGGAAGACACCCATTACCTCCGAGCAGTACTTC,CASSRKTPITSEQYF
NA,TRBV7-9,TRBJ2-7,NA,TGTGCCAGCAGCTTCCAGGGGCTCTTTGACGAGCAGTACTTC,CASSFQGLFDEQYF
few,TRBV27,TRBJ1-5,NA,TGTGCCAGCAGTCCTCGGTTCGATAGCAATCAGCCCCAGCATTTT,CASSPRFDSNQPQHF
NA,TRBV18,TRBJ2-7,TRBD1,TGTGCCAGCTCACGATCCGGGACAGGGGGCTACGAGCAGTACTTC,CASSRSGTGGYEQYF
once,TRBV27,TRBJ2-7,TRBD2,TGTGCCAGCAGTCAAATAGCGGGGCCCTACGAGCAGTACTTC,CASSQIAGPYEQYF
NA,TRBV6-2/TRBV6-3,TRBJ2-7,TRBD2,TGTGCCAGCAGCCGCTCCTTAAGCGGGAGCCGGGCCGGCGAGCAGTACTTC,CASSRSLSGSRAGEQYF
NA,TRBV14,TRBJ2-5,TRBD2,TGTGCCAGCAGCCCTCGGGGGGGCTCAGAGACCCAGTACTTC,CASSPRGGSETQYF
NA,TRBV28,TRBJ1-6,NA,TGTGCCAGCAGTTTGAGGACGGGATATTCACCCCTCCACTTT,CASSLRTGYSPLHF
NA,TRBV4-1,TRBJ2-1,TRBD2,TGCGCCAGCAGCCTCCTAGCGGGGGGGCCTTATAGGGACAATGAGCAGTTCTTC,CASSLLAGGPYRDNEQFF